This TCR beta chain was identified in a study of vaccination and CD4 T cells after COVID-19. The wider study: Sampling occurred at day 14 and days 161 to 241 post-vaccination in three convalescent patients.

V was cut by 0 bases and J by 0 bases, with 14 bases left in between. CDR1 is DFQATT and CDR2 is SNEGSKA in the germline V gene (reference sequence). The CDR3 is 16 amino acids. As to time point: late sampling 161 to 241 days after vaccination in a few convalescent patients. Treatment indicated: roughly 10-day PBMC culture with coronavirus spike peptide pools or control peptides (ViraFEST assay). The authors replaced half the medium with fresh IL-2 medium on days 3 and 7. Cultured CD4+ T cell DNA underwent sequencing with the Oncomine TCR Beta short-read assay. Genomic DNA was drawn out of CD4+ T cells grown in culture. In TCRdb, the PCR reads were re-called with MiXCR into one record per CDR3 protein. The sample has about 25,000 distinct CDR3 sequences; 40% to 55% are singletons. Remarks on this clonotype: Its specificity is unknown.

The origin of this receptor is a human donor who had recovered from COVID-19. Sequenced here: CD4+ T cells from blood, cultured in vitro, sampled about 7 months after SARS-CoV-2 vaccination. This rearrangement joins TRBV20-1 to TRBJ1-1; D is unresolved. In DNA, the CDR3 is TGCAGTGCTAGAGAACTATCTGTATGGATGAACACTGAAGCTTTCTTT. The encoded protein is CSARELSVWMNTEAFF.